Below, 5 T cell receptor beta chains from the same sample are listed, as sequenced in a study of T-cell reconstitution after alpha-beta-depleted transplantation in children (dated by TCRdb to the mid-2010s). Per the publication, the treatment or condition label means: allogeneic hematopoietic cell transplantation with graft depleted of TCRalphabeta T cells and CD19 B cells. Libraries were constructed by PCR. Sequenced using an Illumina HiSeq 2500. Molecular barcoding was employed in the preparation of TCR libraries, with unique molecular identifiers being used to normalize TCRbeta repertoire quantification. TCRdb reran the public reads through fastp at Q25 and MiXCR, keeping productive beta chains. Each entry merges the rows of one CDR3 protein and shows their most common DNA and genes. The sample contains 250,000 to 400,000 distinct CDR3 sequences, around 25% of them found a single time. The biggest ten clones account for roughly 9.8% of the sample.

Here the sequenced sample was PBMCs, mostly from graft donor cells, taken 180 days after TCRalphabeta/CD19-depleted stem cell transplant. The receptors were gathered from a male patient between 10 and 17 years old who had a stem cell transplant for acute lymphoblastic leukemia, so the T cells may come from the graft donor.

In its sample, this clonotype was seen a few times. This chain connects TRBV28 to TRBJ2-7; D is perhaps TRBD2 (6 bases). Germline CDR1 and CDR2: MDHEN and SYDVKM. The CDR3 is made up of 12 amino acids. The V end lost 5 bases, the J end lost 7 bases, and 12 bases lay between the germline ends. The CDR3 region is CASSTSLGEQYF. CDR3 in DNA: TGTGCCAGCAGTACTAGCCTCGGAGAGCAGTACTTC.

V gene TRBV12-3 or TRBV12-4 combines with J gene TRBJ1-3; TRBD1 might be the D (6 bases). Trimming pared 6 bases from V and 4 bases from J, leaving 16 bases between. There are 15 residues in the CDR3. The CDR3 DNA reads TGTGCCAGCAGGATACAGGGTACCTCCGGAAACACCATATATTTT. Its translation: CASRIQGTSGNTIYF.

This clonotype has only a few counts. V usage is TRBV5-1 and J usage is TRBJ2-3; D unclear. In germline, CDR1 is SGHRS, CDR2 YFSETQ. The CDR3 spans 14 residues. V was clipped by 2 bases and J by 0 bases, with 7 bases between them. The CDR3 DNA sequence: TGCGCCAGCAGCTTTACAAGTAGCACAGATACGCAGTATTTT. Protein sequence: CASSFTSSTDTQYF.

This clonotype has more than one count but fewer than ten. The rearrangement uses TRBV5-1 and TRBJ1-4; no reliable D call. V was clipped by 2 bases and J by 4 bases, with 9 bases between them. The CDR3 sequence is 14 residues long. The germline gives CDR1 SGHRS, CDR2 YFSETQ. The CDR3 DNA follows: TGCGCCAGCAGCTTACTCGATAGTAATGAAAAACTGTTTTTT. It is translated as CASSLLDSNEKLFF. The variable domain in full, with the rest retrieved from reference TRBV5-1 and TRBJ1-4, is KAGVTQTPRYLIKTRGQQVTLSCSPISGHRSVSWYQQTPGQGLQFLFEYFSETQRNKGNFPGRFSGRQFSNSRSEMNVSTLELGDSALYLCASSLLDSNEKLFFGSGTQLSVL.

This clonotype came up once. This could be a read error, since a much larger clone is one nucleotide away. V is TRBV20-1 and J is TRBJ2-5; D is possibly TRBD1 (5 bases). The CDR3 extends over 15 amino acids. The ends were cut back, 3 bases at V and 5 bases at J, with 19 bases in the middle. Germline-derived CDR1 and CDR2 are DFQATT and SNEGSKA (reference sequence). The CDR3 sequence is CSASRSLGVVETQYF. DNA for the CDR3: TGCAGTGCTAGCCGCTCGTTAGGGGTGGTGGAGACCCAGTACTTC.